Included here is one TCR beta chain sequence, with context. As yet, its antigen is unknown. Prior autoimmune disease or systemic immunosuppression barred patients. TCRdb's table, derived via immunoSEQ multiplex PCR, lists solely in-frame clones and lacks some. The sample has about 55,000 clones, approximately 84% seen once; the top ten hold approximately 1.3%. The sample is drawn from a study of OX40 agonist ivuxolimab in advanced cancers. Study-level information: While on treatment, patients had intravenous ivuxolimab at 0.01 to 10 mg/kg every 2 weeks. Age averaged about 66 years (range 23 to 79), and just over 80% were male.

Regarding the study as a whole: More expanded clones were found, on average, in CD8+ than in CD4+ T cells.

This CDR3 has 18 amino acids. Germline-derived CDR1 and CDR2 are MGHRA and YSYEKL. V was cut by 0 bases and J by 7 bases, with 22 bases left in between. Material: CD4+ or CD8+ T cells sorted from blood, obtained in a trial of the OX40 agonist ivuxolimab. This TCR derives from an adult with an advanced solid tumor such as melanoma, head and neck, liver or kidney cancer. The chain couples TRBV4-1 to TRBJ2-1; no firm D call. CDR3 nucleotides: TGCGCCAGCAGCCAAGATAGTGGTGGTGATGTCAGCAGGAATGAGCAGTTCTTC. Its translation: CASSQDSGGDVSRNEQFF.